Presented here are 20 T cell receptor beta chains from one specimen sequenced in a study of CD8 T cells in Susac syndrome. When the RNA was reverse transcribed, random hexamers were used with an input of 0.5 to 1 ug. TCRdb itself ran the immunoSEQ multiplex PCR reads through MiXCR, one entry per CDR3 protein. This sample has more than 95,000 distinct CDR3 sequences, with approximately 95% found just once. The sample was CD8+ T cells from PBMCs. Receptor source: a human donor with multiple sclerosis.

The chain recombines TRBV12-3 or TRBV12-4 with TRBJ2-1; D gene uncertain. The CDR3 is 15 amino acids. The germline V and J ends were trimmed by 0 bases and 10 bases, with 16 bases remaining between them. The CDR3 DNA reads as TGTGCCAGCAGTTTAGCGGGTCCTCTCCCTGGCGAGCAGTTCTTC. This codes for CASSLAGPLPGEQFF.

This CDR3 is CASSLTGLNYGYTF. In DNA form, the CDR3 reads TGTGCCAGCAGCTTGACAGGGCTAAACTATGGCTACACCTTC. This chain links TRBV5-6 with TRBJ1-2; weak D call: TRBD1 (6 bases). The CDR3 length is 14 residues. V was clipped by 1 base and J by 2 bases, with 9 bases between them. Germline V gene lookup returns CDR1 SGHDT and CDR2 YYEEEE.

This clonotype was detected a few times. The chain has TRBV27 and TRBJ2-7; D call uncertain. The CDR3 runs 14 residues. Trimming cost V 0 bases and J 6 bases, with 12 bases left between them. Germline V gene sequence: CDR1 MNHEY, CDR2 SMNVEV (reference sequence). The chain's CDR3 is CASSLSGWVGEQYF. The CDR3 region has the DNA TGTGCCAGCAGTTTATCCGGATGGGTTGGCGAGCAGTACTTC.

The CDR3 loop is CASSWGPGGEQYF. DNA for the CDR3: TGTGCCAGCAGCTGGGGACCTGGTGGCGAGCAGTACTTC. The chain is built from TRBV7-8 and TRBJ2-7; D is tentatively TRBD1 or TRBD2 (5 bases each). This CDR3 region has 13 residues. Germline CDR1 reads SGHVS; CDR2 reads FQNEAQ. Trimming left V 4 bases short and J 6 bases short, with 13 bases between.

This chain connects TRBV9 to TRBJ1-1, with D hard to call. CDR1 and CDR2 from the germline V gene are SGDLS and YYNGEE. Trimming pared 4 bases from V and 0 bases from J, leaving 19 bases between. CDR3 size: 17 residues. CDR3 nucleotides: TGTGCCAGCAGCTCCTTTGATGTGCCGCGGGTGAACACTGAAGCTTTCTTT. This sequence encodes CASSSFDVPRVNTEAFF.

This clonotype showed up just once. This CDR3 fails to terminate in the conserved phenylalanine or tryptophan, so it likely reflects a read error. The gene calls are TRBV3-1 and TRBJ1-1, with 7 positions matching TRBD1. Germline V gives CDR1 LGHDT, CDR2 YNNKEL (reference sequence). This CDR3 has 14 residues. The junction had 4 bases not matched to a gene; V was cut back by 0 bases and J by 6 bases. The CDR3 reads CASSQERGTAEAFL. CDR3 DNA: TGTGCCAGCAGCCAAGAAAGAGGGACAGCTGAAGCTTTCCTT.

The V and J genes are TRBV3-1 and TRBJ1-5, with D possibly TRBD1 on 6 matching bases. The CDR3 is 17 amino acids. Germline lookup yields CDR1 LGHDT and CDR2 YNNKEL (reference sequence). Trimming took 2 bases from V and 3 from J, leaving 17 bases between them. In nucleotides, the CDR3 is TGTGCCAGCAGCCAAAATTTTCTTGGACAGAACAATCAGCCCCAGCATTTT. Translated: CASSQNFLGQNNQPQHF.

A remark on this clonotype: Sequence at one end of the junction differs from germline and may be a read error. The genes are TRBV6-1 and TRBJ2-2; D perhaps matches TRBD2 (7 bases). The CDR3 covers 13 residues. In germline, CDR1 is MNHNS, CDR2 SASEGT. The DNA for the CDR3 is TGTGCCAGCAATGAAGGGGGGGCCGGGGAGCTGTTTTTT. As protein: CASNEGGAGELFF.

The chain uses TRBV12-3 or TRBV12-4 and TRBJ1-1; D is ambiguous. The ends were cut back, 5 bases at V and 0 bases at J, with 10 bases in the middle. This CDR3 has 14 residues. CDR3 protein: CASSKGSLNTEAFF. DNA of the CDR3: TGTGCCAGCAGTAAAGGCAGCCTGAACACTGAAGCTTTCTTT.

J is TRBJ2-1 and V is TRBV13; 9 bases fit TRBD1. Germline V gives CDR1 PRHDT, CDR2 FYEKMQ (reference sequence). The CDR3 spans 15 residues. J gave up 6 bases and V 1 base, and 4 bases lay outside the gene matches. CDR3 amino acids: CASSLEGQGFNEQFF. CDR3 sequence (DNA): TGTGCCAGCAGCTTAGAGGGACAGGGCTTCAATGAGCAGTTCTTC. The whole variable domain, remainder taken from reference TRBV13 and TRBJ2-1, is AAGVIQSPRHLIKEKRETATLKCYPIPRHDTVYWYQQGPGQDPQFLISFYEKMQSDKGSIPDRFSAQQFSDYHSELNMSSLELGDSALYFCASSLEGQGFNEQFFGPGTRLTVL.

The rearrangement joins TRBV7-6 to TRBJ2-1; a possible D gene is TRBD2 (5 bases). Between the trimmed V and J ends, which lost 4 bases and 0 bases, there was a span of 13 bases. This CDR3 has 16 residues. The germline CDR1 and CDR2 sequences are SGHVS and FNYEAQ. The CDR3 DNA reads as TGTGCCAGCAGCTCCACCAGCGGTAGCTCCTACAATGAGCAGTTCTTC. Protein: CASSSTSGSSYNEQFF.

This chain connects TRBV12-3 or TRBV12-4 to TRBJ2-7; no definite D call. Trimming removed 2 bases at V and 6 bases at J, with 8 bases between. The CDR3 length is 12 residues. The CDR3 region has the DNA TGTGCCAGCAGTTTAAACTTAGGCGAGCAGTACGTC. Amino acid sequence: CASSLNLGEQYV.

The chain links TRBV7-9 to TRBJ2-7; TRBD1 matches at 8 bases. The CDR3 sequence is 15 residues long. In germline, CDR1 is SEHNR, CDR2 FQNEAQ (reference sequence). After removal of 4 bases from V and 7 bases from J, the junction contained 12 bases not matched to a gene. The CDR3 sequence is CASSSSGQGLGEQYF. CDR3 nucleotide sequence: TGTGCCAGCAGCTCGAGTGGACAGGGCCTCGGGGAGCAGTACTTC.

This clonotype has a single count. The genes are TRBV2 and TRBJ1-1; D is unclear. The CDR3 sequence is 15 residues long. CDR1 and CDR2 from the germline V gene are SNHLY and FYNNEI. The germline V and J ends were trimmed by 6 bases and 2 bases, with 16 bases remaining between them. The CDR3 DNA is TGTGCCAGCAGCGAGCGGGGAACCCCAAACACTGAAGCTTTCTTT. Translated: CASSERGTPNTEAFF.

As DNA, the CDR3 is TGTGCCAGCAGTCCCTCGGGATTCAGGGCAGATACGCAGTATTTT. Its protein product is CASSPSGFRADTQYF. The chain joins TRBV6-6 to TRBJ2-3, with D possibly being TRBD1 or TRBD2 (5 bases each). This CDR3 has 15 amino acids. The V end was cut by 5 bases, the J end by 4 bases, with 16 bases between. CDR1 is MNHNY and CDR2 is SVGAGI in the germline V gene (reference sequence).

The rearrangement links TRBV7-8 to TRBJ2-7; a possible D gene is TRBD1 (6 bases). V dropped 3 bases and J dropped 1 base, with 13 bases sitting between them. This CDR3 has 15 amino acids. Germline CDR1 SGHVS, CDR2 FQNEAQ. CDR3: CASSLHRDNSYEQYF. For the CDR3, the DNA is TGTGCCAGCAGCTTGCACCGGGACAATTCCTACGAGCAGTACTTC.

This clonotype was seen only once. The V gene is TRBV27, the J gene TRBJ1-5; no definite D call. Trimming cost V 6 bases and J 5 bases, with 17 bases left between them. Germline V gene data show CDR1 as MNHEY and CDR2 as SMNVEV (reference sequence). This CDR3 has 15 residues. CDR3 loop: CASSPNAGSDQPQHF. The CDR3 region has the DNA TGTGCCAGCAGCCCAAATGCGGGGTCCGATCAGCCCCAGCATTTT.

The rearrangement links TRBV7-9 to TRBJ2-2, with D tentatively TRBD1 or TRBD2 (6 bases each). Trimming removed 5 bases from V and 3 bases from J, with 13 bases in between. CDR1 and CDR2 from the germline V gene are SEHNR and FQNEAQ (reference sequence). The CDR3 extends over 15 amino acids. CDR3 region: CASSPMRGDTGELFF. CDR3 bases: TGTGCCAGCAGCCCGATGAGGGGGGACACCGGGGAGCTGTTTTTT.

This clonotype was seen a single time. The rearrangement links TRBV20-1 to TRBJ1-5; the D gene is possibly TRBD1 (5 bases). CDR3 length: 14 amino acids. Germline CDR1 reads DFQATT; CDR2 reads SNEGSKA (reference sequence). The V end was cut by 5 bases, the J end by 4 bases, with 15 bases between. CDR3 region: CSAGISGGNQPQHF. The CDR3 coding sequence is TGCAGTGCTGGGATTAGCGGGGGGAATCAGCCCCAGCATTTT.

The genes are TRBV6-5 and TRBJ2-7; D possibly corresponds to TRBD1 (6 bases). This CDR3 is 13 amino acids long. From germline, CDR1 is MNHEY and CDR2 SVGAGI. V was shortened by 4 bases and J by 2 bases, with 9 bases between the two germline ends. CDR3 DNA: TGTGCCAGCAGTTGGGGACAAACCTACGAGCAGTACTTC. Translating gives CASSWGQTYEQYF.